This TCR beta chain was recovered during a study of response to subunit inactivated influenza vaccine (dated by TCRdb to about 2018). Regarding the complete study: The study used deep quantitative T cell receptor repertoire profiling to track responses to a trivalent subunit inactivated influenza vaccine. General conclusions and limits of the study: The authors suggested that each seasonal influenza vaccination may recruit only a limited number of new T cells.

At the junction V is shortened by 1 base and J by 13 bases, with 11 bases in between. The CDR3 measures 12 amino acids from cysteine to phenylalanine. Only the CDR3 region is kept as DNA, spanning 36 bases read in frame from base 1. A remark on this clonotype: Its target antigen remains unknown. There are no base qualities to consult, and no much larger clone falls within one base.

Library preparation was by RT-PCR. The listed sequencing device is Illumina HiSeq 2500. TCRdb reran the public reads through fastp at Q25 and MiXCR, keeping productive beta chains. Every CDR3 protein is listed once, alongside the most common genes and DNA of its rows. Recorded for this sample are 400,000 to 550,000 distinct CDR3 sequences; 25% of them occurred a single time. The ten biggest clones cover under 2.5% of the sample. The material sequenced was CD4+ T cells sorted from PBMCs, taken around 5 days after vaccination. This TCR was sampled from a man in his fifties who received an inactivated influenza vaccine. Donor details come from another sample of the same person, matched by shared clones. The chain was built from TRBV12-3 or TRBV12-4 and TRBJ2-1, and possibly TRBD2, on 6 matching bases. The CDR3 in this case is CASSLVWDSQFF. The DNA sequence is given as TGTGCCAGCAGTTTAGTCTGGGACTCCCAGTTCTTC.